This is a list of T cell receptor beta chains from one sample in a study of T-cell memory formation after mild COVID-19. In TCRdb, the 5' RACE reads were re-called with MiXCR into one record per CDR3 protein. Among about 560,000 distinct CDR3 sequences listed, around 15% were seen once. The sample consisted of PBMCs or a T cell subset sorted from them (not recorded which). The origin of the receptors is an adult woman who had mild COVID-19 (a few samples of this study predate the infection). Cell type and time point are not known. The CDR3 runs from the conserved cysteine through the conserved F or W. D genes are given only for firm matches. Clone size is stated in some rows and not others, as once, few, many or a class when expanded.

>NA|TRBJ1-2|NA|TRBV7-2
TGTGCCAGCAGCTTAGAAGGGACGACCCGATCGAACTATGGCTACACCTTC
CASSLEGTTRSNYGYTF
>NA|TRBJ2-1|NA|TRBV29-1
TGCAGCGTTGTTCGGGGCTCCTACAATGAGCAGTTCTTC
CSVVRGSYNEQFF
>few|TRBJ1-2|NA|TRBV9
TGTGCCAGCAGCGTCTCCATAGGGGGACCTAACTATGGCTACACCTTC
CASSVSIGGPNYGYTF
>NA|TRBJ2-2|TRBD2|TRBV7-8
TGTGCCAGCAGCTCACCCGGACTAGCGTCCGGGGAGCTGTTTTTT
CASSSPGLASGELFF
>few|TRBJ2-5|NA|TRBV4-1
TGCGCCAGCAGCTTCGACAGCGAAGAGACCCAGTACTTC
CASSFDSEETQYF
>many|TRBJ2-5|NA|TRBV5-1
TGCGCCAGCAGCTTGTTTGGGGGGGCCCAGGAGGAGACCCAGTACTTC
CASSLFGGAQEETQYF
>few|TRBJ1-2|NA|TRBV11-3
TGTGCCAGCAGCACCATCCAGGGAACAGACTATGGCTACACCTTC
CASSTIQGTDYGYTF
>NA|TRBJ1-2|TRBD1|TRBV7-9
TGTGCCAGCAGCTTCCACTCGACAGGGATGGGTGGCTACACCTTC
CASSFHSTGMGGYTF
>few|TRBJ2-5|TRBD2|TRBV25-1
TGTGCCAGCAGTGAACGGGGGGACGGAGAGACCCAGTACTTC
CASSERGDGETQYF
>few|TRBJ2-1|NA|TRBV2
TGTGCCAGCACGGTGTCGTTCGATGAGCAGTTCTTC
CASTVSFDEQFF
>few|TRBJ1-1|NA|TRBV5-1
TGCGCCAGCAGCCTAGTCCCAGGGGACACTGAAGCTTTCTTT
CASSLVPGDTEAFF
>few|TRBJ2-1|NA|TRBV20-1
TGCAGTGCTAGAGAACGGGCGGGCCCAGGCCTCAATGAGCAGTTCTTC
CSARERAGPGLNEQFF
>many|TRBJ2-3|TRBD1|TRBV9
TGTGCCAGCAGCGTTCTACCGGGACAGGGCCCAGATACGCAGTATTTT
CASSVLPGQGPDTQYF
>many|TRBJ2-7|NA|TRBV10-3
TGTGCCATCAGTGAACCGTGGGAGTCGTACGAGCAGTACTTC
CAISEPWESYEQYF
>many|TRBJ1-5|NA|TRBV24-1
TGTGCCACCTCGGACAGCCTCAATCAGCCCCAGCATTTT
CATSDSLNQPQHF
>NA|TRBJ2-2|TRBD1|TRBV7-9
TGTGCCAGCAGCTTTTACACAGGGGGCAACACCGGGGAGCTGTTTTTT
CASSFYTGGNTGELFF
>NA|TRBJ2-5|NA|TRBV6-6
TGTGCCAGCAGTTCCCACAGGGTAAACCAAGAGACCCAGTACTTC
CASSSHRVNQETQYF
>few|TRBJ1-2|NA|TRBV29-1
TGCAGCGTTGCACCACACTCGGTCGGGGATCAAAGTAATGGCTACACCTTC
CSVAPHSVGDQSNGYTF
>many|TRBJ2-4|TRBD1|TRBV7-9
TGTGCCAGCAGCGACACAGGGGTAGCCAAAAACATTCAGTACTTC
CASSDTGVAKNIQYF
>few|TRBJ1-5|NA|TRBV20-1
TGCAGTGCTTCCTGGGGGGGCAATCAGCCCCAGCATTTT
CSASWGGNQPQHF
>many|TRBJ1-5|NA|TRBV29-1
TGCAGCGTCACCTGGGGGGGCAATCAGCCCCAGCATTTT
CSVTWGGNQPQHF
>NA|TRBJ1-2|NA|TRBV4-3
TGCGCCAGCAGCCAAGATTGGGGGTACTATGGCTACACCTTC
CASSQDWGYYGYTF
>few|TRBJ2-2|NA|TRBV5-8
TGTGCCAGCAGCTCGGCGGTCGGGGAGCTGTTTTTT
CASSSAVGELFF
>NA|TRBJ2-7|NA|TRBV12-3/TRBV12-4
TGTGCCAGCAGCCCCGCGGGCCACGAGCAGTACTTC
CASSPAGHEQYF
>few|TRBJ1-5|TRBD1|TRBV5-6
TGTGCCAGCAGCTCATCTACGACCGGGACAGGGGGCGACCAGCCCCAGCATTTT
CASSSSTTGTGGDQPQHF
>NA|TRBJ2-3|TRBD2|TRBV9
TGTGCCAGCAGCGTAGGTGCTAGCGGAACTAGCACAGATACGCAGTATTTT
CASSVGASGTSTDTQYF
>few|TRBJ2-1|NA|TRBV6-2/TRBV6-3
TGTGCCAGCAGTTACCCCGAGGGACTCCCCCATCGCAATGAGCAGTTCTTC
CASSYPEGLPHRNEQFF
>NA|TRBJ2-5|NA|TRBV5-4
TGTGCCAGCAGCTTTGACGGGCAGGGAGGCGGAGAGACCCAGTACTTC
CASSFDGQGGGETQYF
>NA|TRBJ1-1|NA|TRBV6-6
TGTGCCAGCACAGGGCAGAACACTGAAGCTTTCTTT
CASTGQNTEAFF
>few|TRBJ1-5|NA|TRBV24-1
TGTGCCACCAGTGATGGGGGAGCTCAGCCCCAGCATTTT
CATSDGGAQPQHF
>few|TRBJ2-1|TRBD2|TRBV20-1
TGCAGTGCGACAGGGACTAGCGGGGGCTCACAACAGTTCTTC
CSATGTSGGSQQFF
>few|TRBJ1-1|TRBD1|TRBV5-1
TGCGCCAGCAGCCCAGCTGCGAGGGGGCAAGGTGAAGCTTTCTTT
CASSPAARGQGEAFF
>NA|TRBJ1-1|NA|TRBV7-9
TGTGCCAGCAGCTTAGTTCAGGGAGGGAGGTTGAACACTGAAGCTTTCTTT
CASSLVQGGRLNTEAFF
>NA|TRBJ2-1|TRBD1|TRBV5-1
TGCGCCAGCAGCTTGTGGGACAGGGTTAGTTTTGGCAATGAGCAGTTCTTC
CASSLWDRVSFGNEQFF
>NA|TRBJ2-2|NA|TRBV12-3/TRBV12-4
TGTGCCAGCAGTTTCAAGGTGGGGGGGCTTGCGGGCACCGGGGAGCTGTTTTTT
CASSFKVGGLAGTGELFF
>NA|TRBJ1-2|NA|TRBV6-1
TGTGCCAGCAGCACCTACAAGGGGATAAGCTATGGCTACACCTTC
CASSTYKGISYGYTF
>few|TRBJ2-7|TRBD2|TRBV6-6
TGTGCCAGCAGTTACTCGACAAGGCGGGGGGCCGCCTACGAGCAGTACTTC
CASSYSTRRGAAYEQYF
>NA|TRBJ2-2|NA|TRBV20-1
TGCAGTGCTAGAGATCCTTCGGTGGGCACCGGGGAGCTGTTTTTT
CSARDPSVGTGELFF
>few|TRBJ2-1|TRBD2|TRBV9
TGTGCCAGCAGCGCAGAGCGGGGGGGCCGAAATGAGCAGTTCTTC
CASSAERGGRNEQFF
>NA|TRBJ2-3|TRBD1|TRBV29-1
TGCAGCGTTCAGGGACAGGGCCTCACAGATACGCAGTATTTT
CSVQGQGLTDTQYF
>NA|TRBJ1-2|NA|TRBV20-1
TGCAGTGCTAGAGATATGGAAGGGAGGGTGGGGGCTGGCTACACCTTC
CSARDMEGRVGAGYTF
>NA|TRBJ2-7|NA|TRBV3-1
TGTGCCAGCAGCCAGCTTAGCCAGCGGGACGAGCAGTACTTC
CASSQLSQRDEQYF
>few|TRBJ1-2|TRBD1|TRBV19
TGTGCCAGTAGTCCCTTGGGACAGGAAATACATGGCTACACCTTC
CASSPLGQEIHGYTF
>NA|TRBJ1-2|TRBD1|TRBV12-3/TRBV12-4
TGTGCCAGCAGCCGAGGACAGGGGGCCTCATATGGCTACACCTTC
CASSRGQGASYGYTF
>NA|TRBJ1-1|NA|TRBV7-9
TGTGCCAGCAGCTCCCCAGAAATGAACACTGAAGCTTTCTTT
CASSSPEMNTEAFF
>NA|TRBJ1-3|NA|TRBV20-1
TGCAGTGCTAGAGATCTTTGGGGGGCCGGAAACACCATATATTTT
CSARDLWGAGNTIYF
>once|TRBJ2-2|TRBD1|TRBV7-6
TGTGTCAGCAGCACAGGGACAGGGAACACCGGGGAGCTGTTTTTT
CVSSTGTGNTGELFF
>NA|TRBJ1-4|TRBD1|TRBV12-3/TRBV12-4
TGTGCCAGCAGTTTTATGACAGGGGGCTCAACTAATGAAAAACTGTTTTTT
CASSFMTGGSTNEKLFF
>NA|TRBJ2-5|TRBD1|TRBV19
TGTGCCAGTAGTATGGGACAGGGTGGAGAGACCCAGTACTTC
CASSMGQGGETQYF
>few|TRBJ1-5|TRBD1|TRBV12-3/TRBV12-4
TGTGCCAGCACTGGGACAGGGGGAAATCAGCCCCAGCATTTT
CASTGTGGNQPQHF
>NA|TRBJ1-2|NA|TRBV24-1
TGTGCCACCAGTGACCCCAGTGATGGCTACACCTTC
CATSDPSDGYTF
>few|TRBJ1-2|NA|TRBV11-2
TGTGCCAGCAGCTTAGATCCCTTCTTAGGACGGCCTAACTATGGCTACACCTTC
CASSLDPFLGRPNYGYTF
>NA|TRBJ1-1|TRBD1|TRBV19
TGTGCCAGTAGCATCTTCCGGGACAGGGGTACTGAAGCTTTCTTT
CASSIFRDRGTEAFF
>NA|TRBJ1-2|NA|TRBV6-5
TGTGCCAGCAGTTACTCTGTTAGTGGAGGCTACACCTTC
CASSYSVSGGYTF
>few|TRBJ2-7|TRBD1|TRBV10-3
TGTGCCATCAGTGAGCCCTGGACAGGTCCGACCTACGAGCAGTACTTC
CAISEPWTGPTYEQYF
>NA|TRBJ1-2|TRBD1|TRBV29-1
TGCAGCGTTGAACAGGACAGGGGGAAAAGTTATGGCTACACCTTC
CSVEQDRGKSYGYTF
>NA|TRBJ2-5|NA|TRBV3-1
TGTGCCAGCAGCCAGCCCGGGGACCAAGAGACCCAGTACTTC
CASSQPGDQETQYF
>NA|TRBJ1-1|NA|TRBV7-2
TGTGCCAGCAGCCAATCCTCGTTCCCTGAAGCTTTCTTT
CASSQSSFPEAFF
>NA|TRBJ1-6|NA|TRBV20-1
TGCAGTGCTAGTGCGTCGGACAGCTTATCACCCCTCCACTTT
CSASASDSLSPLHF